Detailed here is one T cell receptor beta chain. The data were taken from a study of blood T cell repertoires in COVID-19. Overall study context: Acute and convalescent COVID-19 samples came from the United States, Italy and Spain. T cells, B-cell-depleted T cells, or PBMCs supplied cDNA or gDNA.

The CDR3 loop spans 16 amino acids. Trimming removed 0 bases from V and 0 bases from J, with 9 bases in between. Germline V CDR1 and CDR2: KGHSY, FQNENV. In the authors' workflow: Estimates of nucleated cell counts were drawn from the amplification of reference gene primers. Assay used: immunoSEQ multiplex PCR; TCRdb lists only in-frame clones, some missing. V, J and clone size reflect that table, while D and trimming were determined from the DNA. This sample has 150,000 to 200,000 clones; around 92% occur once, and the top ten carry approximately 4.9%. Seattle's cohort entered during active infection and was followed longitudinally.

The material sequenced was peripheral blood. The chain carries TRBV16 and TRBJ2-4; D not certain. The sequence was obtained from a young man with COVID-19, enrolled during active disease. Written as DNA, the CDR3 is TGTGCCAGCAGCCAATCGGTAATACTAGCCAAAAACATTCAGTACTTC. It encodes CASSQSVILAKNIQYF.